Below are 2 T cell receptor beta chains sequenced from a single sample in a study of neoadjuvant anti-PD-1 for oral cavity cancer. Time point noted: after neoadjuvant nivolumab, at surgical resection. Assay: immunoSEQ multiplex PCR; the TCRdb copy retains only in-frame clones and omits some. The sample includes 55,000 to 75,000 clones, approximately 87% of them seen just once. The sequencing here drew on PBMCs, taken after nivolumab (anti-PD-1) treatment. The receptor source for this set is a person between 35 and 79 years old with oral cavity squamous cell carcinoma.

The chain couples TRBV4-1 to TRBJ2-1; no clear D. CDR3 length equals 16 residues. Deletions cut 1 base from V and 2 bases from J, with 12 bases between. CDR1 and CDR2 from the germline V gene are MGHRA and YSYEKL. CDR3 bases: TGCGCCAGCAGCCAAGCTATGACTGGGACCTACAATGAGCAGTTCTTC. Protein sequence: CASSQAMTGTYNEQFF.

The CDR3 DNA sequence: TGCGCCAGCAGCTTGATGGCAGGGCGAGGGGAGACCCAGTACTTC. Protein: CASSLMAGRGETQYF. This chain links TRBV5-1 with TRBJ2-5; D possibly matches TRBD1 or TRBD2 (5 bases each). V lost 1 base, J lost 5 bases, and 15 bases lay in between. This CDR3 is 15 amino acids long. The germline V gene has CDR1 SGHRS and CDR2 YFSETQ.